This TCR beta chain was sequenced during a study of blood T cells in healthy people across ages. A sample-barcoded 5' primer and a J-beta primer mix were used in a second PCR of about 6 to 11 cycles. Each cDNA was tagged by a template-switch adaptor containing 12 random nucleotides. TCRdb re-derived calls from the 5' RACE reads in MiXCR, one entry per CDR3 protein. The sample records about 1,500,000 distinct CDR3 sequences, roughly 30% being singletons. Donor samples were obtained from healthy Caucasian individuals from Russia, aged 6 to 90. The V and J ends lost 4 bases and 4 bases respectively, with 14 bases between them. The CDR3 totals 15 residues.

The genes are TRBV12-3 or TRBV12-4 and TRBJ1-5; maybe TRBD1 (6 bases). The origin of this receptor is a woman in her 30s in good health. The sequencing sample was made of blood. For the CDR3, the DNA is TGTGCCAGCAGTTCAGGTCAGGGGCAGAATCAGCCCCAGCATTTT. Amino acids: CASSSGQGQNQPQHF.